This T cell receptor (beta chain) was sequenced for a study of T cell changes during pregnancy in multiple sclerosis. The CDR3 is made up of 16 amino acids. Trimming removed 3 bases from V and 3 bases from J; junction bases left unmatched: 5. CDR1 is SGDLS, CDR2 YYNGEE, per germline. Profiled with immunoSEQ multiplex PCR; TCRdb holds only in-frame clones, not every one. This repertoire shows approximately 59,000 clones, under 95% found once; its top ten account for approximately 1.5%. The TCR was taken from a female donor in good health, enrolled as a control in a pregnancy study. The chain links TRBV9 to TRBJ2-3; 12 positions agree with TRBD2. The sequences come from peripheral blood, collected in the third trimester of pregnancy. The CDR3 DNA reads TGTGCCAGCAGCGGGGGACTAGCGGGTTATACAGATACGCAGTATTTT. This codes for CASSGGLAGYTDTQYF. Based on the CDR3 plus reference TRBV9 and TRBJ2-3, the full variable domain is DSGVTQTPKHLITATGQRVTLRCSPRSGDLSVYWYQQSLDQGLQFLIQYYNGEERAKGNILERFSAQQFPDLHSELNLSSLELGDSALYFCASSGGLAGYTDTQYFGPGTRLTVL.